Given below is one T cell receptor (beta chain) in context. This sample is part of a study of blood T cell repertoires in COVID-19. Across the study: Nucleic acid was either cDNA or gDNA, and it came from T cells, B-cell-depleted T cells, or PBMCs.

Sequencing used immunoSEQ multiplex PCR; TCRdb keeps in-frame clones, though not all of them. The sample has roughly 79,000 clones, around 80% seen once; the top ten hold around 5.3%. V lost 2 bases to trimming and J lost 2 bases, with 18 bases between them. The CDR3 sequence is 17 residues long. The germline V gene encodes CDR1 SGHTA and CDR2 FQGTGA. The origin of this receptor is a man in his 60s with active or convalescent COVID-19. The chain couples TRBV7-3 to TRBJ2-5, with D possibly being TRBD2 (7 bases). What was sequenced was peripheral blood. As DNA, the CDR3 is TGTGCCAGCAGCTTATCCCCTCCGGGGGGCACTCAAGAGACCCAGTACTTC. Protein: CASSLSPPGGTQETQYF.